The 2 T cell receptor beta chains presented below share a single source sample, sequenced in a study of T cell clones after liver transplantation. Data came from immunoSEQ multiplex PCR; TCRdb stores just in-frame clones and leaves some out. The repertoire includes thousands of clones, roughly 78% of them detected once, and 37% sits in the top ten. The sequenced sample was CD8+ T cells from blood, obtained 24 months after liver transplant. These receptors were collected from a human patient who received a liver transplant. Some T cells may have come from the graft donor.

The J gene is TRBJ1-6, the V gene TRBV11-2, with D tentatively TRBD1 (6 bases). Germline lookup yields CDR1 SGHAT and CDR2 FQNNGV. Trimming removed 3 bases from V and 7 bases from J, with 10 bases in between. The CDR3 runs to 14 residues. CDR3 region: CASSFRDINSPLHF. CDR3 nucleotide sequence: TGTGCCAGCAGCTTCCGGGACATAAATTCACCCCTCCACTTT.

This clone was observed a few times. The chain couples TRBV15 to TRBJ1-2, with 7 positions matching TRBD1. Germline V CDR1 and CDR2: LNHNV, YYDKDF (reference sequence). V lost 3 bases, J lost 8 bases, and 12 bases stayed unmatched. This CDR3 region has 15 residues. CDR3 sequence (DNA): TGTGCCACCAGCAGCGGGGGCGGGGACAGTTCGGGCTACACCTTC. It encodes CATSSGGGDSSGYTF. Using reference TRBV15 and TRBJ1-2 for the parts outside the CDR3, the full variable domain is DAMVIQNPRYQVTQFGKPVTLSCSQTLNHNVMYWYQQKSSQAPKLLFHYYDKDFNNEADTPDNFQSRRPNTSFCFLDIRSPGLGDTAMYLCATSSGGGDSSGYTFGSGTRLTVV.